The 14 T cell receptor beta chains presented below share a single source sample, sequenced in a study of cytomegalovirus exposure and HLA in healthy donors. Data came from immunoSEQ multiplex PCR; TCRdb stores just in-frame clones and leaves some out. The profile shows approximately 49,000 clones, around 94% of them singletons. Sequences were obtained from PBMCs. Receptor source: a young man in good health and CMV-seronegative.

The genes are TRBV7-6 and TRBJ2-5; TRBD2 matches 10 bases. The CDR3 covers 15 residues. V trimming: 1 base; J trimming: 3 bases; junction bases outside the gene matches: 2. The germline CDR1 and CDR2 sequences are SGHVS and FNYEAQ. The CDR3 sequence: CASSLVAGGKETQYF. CDR3 in DNA: TGTGCCAGCAGCTTAGTAGCGGGAGGAAAAGAGACCCAGTACTTC. Full variable domain (remainder filled in from reference TRBV7-6 and TRBJ2-5): GAGVSQSPRYKVTKRGQDVALRCDPISGHVSLYWYRQALGQGPEFLTYFNYEAQQDKSGLPNDRFSAERPEGSISTLTIQRTEQRDSAMYRCASSLVAGGKETQYFGPGTRLLVL.

The chain is built from TRBV28 and TRBJ2-3; 10 positions match TRBD2. CDR1 is MDHEN, CDR2 SYDVKM, per germline. J gave up 1 base and V 4 bases, and 11 bases lay outside the gene matches. CDR3 length: 18 amino acids. Here the CDR3 DNA reads TGTGCCAGCAGTTACACCCTCAGTGGACTAGCGGGCACAGATACGCAGTATTTT. Amino acid sequence: CASSYTLSGLAGTDTQYF.

The chain links TRBV11-2 to TRBJ2-7; D is uncertain. The V gene lost 0 bases and the J gene lost 2 bases, with 14 bases spanning the gap. CDR1 is SGHAT, CDR2 FQNNGV, per germline. This CDR3 contains 16 residues. The CDR3 reads CASSLDGTTLAYEQYF. CDR3 in DNA: TGTGCCAGCAGCTTAGATGGTACCACCCTAGCCTACGAGCAGTACTTC. Filled out from reference TRBV11-2 and TRBJ2-7, the complete variable domain reads EAGVAQSPRYKIIEKRQSVAFWCNPISGHATLYWYQQILGQGPKLLIQFQNNGVVDDSQLPKDRFSAERLKGVDSTLKIQPAKLEDSAVYLCASSLDGTTLAYEQYFGPGTRLTVT.

This clone was seen a single time. The V gene is TRBV28, the J gene TRBJ1-4; 11 bases match TRBD1. Germline CDR1 MDHEN, CDR2 SYDVKM. Trimming took 2 bases from V and 7 from J; bases not matched to a gene: 3. This CDR3 is built from 15 residues. This chain's CDR3 is CASSLTGQGGEKLFF. CDR3 DNA sequence: TGTGCCAGCAGTTTAACGGGACAGGGGGGTGAAAAACTGTTTTTT.

The rearrangement uses TRBV28 and TRBJ2-1, with 7 bases matching TRBD1. Trimming took 5 bases from V and 6 from J; bases not matched to a gene: 7. This CDR3 spans 14 amino acids. Germline V CDR1 and CDR2: MDHEN, SYDVKM. The CDR3 region is CASSHQGEINEQFF. For the CDR3, the DNA is TGTGCCAGCAGTCATCAGGGGGAGATCAATGAGCAGTTCTTC. The full variable domain, completed using reference TRBV28 and TRBJ2-1, is DVKVTQSSRYLVKRTGEKVFLECVQDMDHENMFWYRQDPGLGLRLIYFSYDVKMKEKGDIPEGYSVSREKKERFSLILESASTNQTSMYLCASSHQGEINEQFFGPGTRLTVL.

This chain uses TRBV5-4 with TRBJ2-1; no firm D call. V was cut by 1 base and J by 0 bases, with 11 bases left in between. Germline V gene lookup returns CDR1 SGHNT and CDR2 YYREEE (reference sequence). There are 16 residues in the CDR3. The CDR3 DNA is TGTGCCAGCAGCTTGTTGAACCCCAGCTCCTACAATGAGCAGTTCTTC. This translates into CASSLLNPSSYNEQFF.

V and J are TRBV7-3 and TRBJ2-3; 9 bases map to TRBD2. In germline, CDR1 is SGHTA, CDR2 FQGTGA. The CDR3 contains 16 residues. The trim removed 1 base at V and 3 bases at J, leaving 5 bases unmatched. The CDR3 region is CASSLMLAGKTDTQYF. CDR3 in DNA: TGTGCCAGCAGCTTAATGCTAGCGGGAAAAACAGATACGCAGTATTTT.

CDR3 nucleotides: TGTGCCAGCCGAGCGAGTGTGAGCTACGAGCAGTACTTC. Translation gives CASRASVSYEQYF. V gene TRBV28 combines with J gene TRBJ2-7; D is unclear. Germline loops: CDR1 MDHEN, CDR2 SYDVKM. V was pared by 8 bases and J by 3 bases, with 14 bases between. This CDR3 is built from 13 residues.

This rearrangement joins TRBV9 to TRBJ2-1, with 11 bases that match TRBD2. This CDR3 spans 14 amino acids. Trimming at V came to 2 bases and at J to 8 bases, leaving 3 bases not matched to a gene. Germline loops: CDR1 SGDLS, CDR2 YYNGEE. CDR3 in DNA: TGTGCCAGCAGCGTTAGCGGGAGGGGGGATGAGCAGTTCTTC. Its translation is CASSVSGRGDEQFF.

This rearrangement joins TRBV7-8 to TRBJ1-5, with D possibly matching TRBD1 (5 bases). CDR1 is SGHVS and CDR2 is FQNEAQ in the germline V gene. V was cut by 5 bases and J by 8 bases, with 16 bases left in between. CDR3 length equals 14 residues. CDR3 nucleotide sequence: TGTGCCAGCAGCCCCCAACCGGAGGGGAAGCCCCAGCATTTT. Encoded protein: CASSPQPEGKPQHF.

The CDR3 sequence: CASSLGDRARLAVRELFF. Here the CDR3 DNA reads TGTGCCAGCAGTTTAGGGGACAGGGCGCGGCTAGCCGTCCGGGAGCTGTTTTTT. The chain carries TRBV28 and TRBJ2-2; 9 bases map to TRBD1. Germline CDR1 reads MDHEN; CDR2 reads SYDVKM. Germline trimming cut 2 bases from V and 9 bases from J; bases unmatched to any gene: 16. The CDR3 consists of 18 residues. The full variable domain, in which reference TRBV28 and TRBJ2-2 provide the parts outside the CDR3, is DVKVTQSSRYLVKRTGEKVFLECVQDMDHENMFWYRQDPGLGLRLIYFSYDVKMKEKGDIPEGYSVSREKKERFSLILESASTNQTSMYLCASSLGDRARLAVRELFFGEGSRLTVL.

The chain combines TRBV30 with TRBJ1-5; 8 nucleotides line up with TRBD1. Germline V gene lookup returns CDR1 GTSNPN and CDR2 SVGIG (reference sequence). Losses at the gene ends were 2 bases for V and 3 bases for J; bases not matched to a gene: 6. The length of the CDR3 is 15 residues. CDR3 bases: TGTGCCTGGAGTCCCCCGGACAGGGACAATCAGCCCCAGCATTTT. Translating gives CAWSPPDRDNQPQHF.

The chain couples TRBV6-1 to TRBJ1-1; a possible D gene is TRBD1 (6 bases). V lost 7 bases and J 5 bases, leaving 17 bases between the germline ends. Germline assignment: CDR1 MNHNS and CDR2 SASEGT. The CDR3 loop spans 14 amino acids. The DNA of the CDR3 is TGTGCCAGCAAAAAGGGGCAGGGGCGGACTGAAGCTTTCTTT. This codes for CASKKGQGRTEAFF.

The chain is built from TRBV7-9 and TRBJ1-3; D gene ambiguous. V lost 5 bases to trimming and J lost 0 bases, with 11 bases between them. This CDR3 has 15 residues. Germline-derived CDR1 and CDR2 are SEHNR and FQNEAQ (reference sequence). CDR3 DNA sequence: TGTGCCAGCAGCCACAGTCTCGACTCTGGAAACACCATATATTTT. Its translation: CASSHSLDSGNTIYF.